These 15 T cell receptor beta chains came from one sample sequenced in a study of blood T cells in healthy people across ages. The authors ran a second PCR of about 6 to 11 cycles using a sample-barcoded 5' primer and a J-beta primer mix. One entry per CDR3 protein, called by TCRdb with MiXCR from the 5' RACE reads. There are over 700,000 distinct CDR3 sequences in the sample; 25% occur only once, and 9.4% lies in the top ten. The same specimen was also included in a second study, on T cells of mothers and their children.

Material: blood. The receptors originated from a boy younger than 18 in good health.

This clonotype was found a few times. This chain uses TRBV10-3 with TRBJ2-7, with D uncertain. Germline assignment: CDR1 ENHRY and CDR2 SYGVKD. CDR3 length: 14 residues. Deletions cut 3 bases from V and 3 bases from J, with 12 bases between. CDR3 residues: CAISDLDRYYEQYF. CDR3 DNA sequence: TGTGCCATCAGTGACCTGGACCGCTACTACGAGCAGTACTTC.

The V and J genes are TRBV6-1 and TRBJ1-1, with D perhaps TRBD1 (5 bases). The CDR3 consists of 14 residues. Trimming took off 6 bases at V and 6 bases at J, with 17 bases between the two ends. CDR1 is MNHNS and CDR2 is SASEGT in the germline V gene. CDR3 region: CASRPKPTTAEAFF. CDR3 sequence (DNA): TGTGCCAGCAGACCGAAACCGACGACAGCTGAAGCTTTCTTT.

This clonotype was seen a handful of times. The chain uses TRBV6-6 and TRBJ2-3; the D gene is possibly TRBD1 (5 bases). The CDR3 has 14 residues. Trimming removed 4 bases from V and 1 base from J, with 9 bases in between. Germline CDR1 reads MNHNY; CDR2 reads SVGAGI (reference sequence). CDR3 sequence (DNA): TGTGCCAGCAGTTGGACCAGGGGCACAGATACGCAGTATTTT. Amino acid sequence: CASSWTRGTDTQYF.

The chain recombines TRBV7-8 with TRBJ2-3; D perhaps matches TRBD1 (6 bases). CDR1 and CDR2 from the germline V gene are SGHVS and FQNEAQ. The CDR3 covers 16 residues. Trimming took 1 base from V and 2 from J, leaving 13 bases between them. CDR3 loop: CASSLVTGTYTDTQYF. CDR3 bases: TGTGCCAGCAGCTTAGTGACAGGAACTTACACAGATACGCAGTATTTT.

V and J are TRBV20-1 and TRBJ2-4; D unclear. There are 10 residues in the CDR3. Germline CDR1 reads DFQATT; CDR2 reads SNEGSKA (reference sequence). As DNA, the CDR3 is TGCAGGCCCCTGGTTTGGTTCCAGTACTTC. This gives the protein CRPLVWFQYF.

Many counts were recorded for this clonotype. The chain is built from TRBV4-3 and TRBJ2-1, with a possible D match to TRBD2 (7 bases). Between the trimmed V and J ends, which lost 0 bases and 9 bases, there was a span of 15 bases. Germline values: CDR1 LGHNA, CDR2 YSLEER. The CDR3 runs 15 residues. Here the CDR3 DNA reads TGCGCCAGCAGCCAAGATTATGGGGGGGCGGGTGAGCAGTTCTTC. Amino acid sequence: CASSQDYGGAGEQFF.

This sequence joins TRBV7-2 and TRBJ2-1; 11 bases map to TRBD2. The CDR3 sequence is 17 residues long. With V trimmed by 5 bases and J by 5 bases, 11 bases remained unmatched. Germline loops: CDR1 SGHTA, CDR2 FQGNSA. The CDR3 loop is CASSPTSGSFGHNEQFF. In DNA, the CDR3 is TGTGCCAGCAGCCCTACTAGCGGGAGTTTCGGCCACAATGAGCAGTTCTTC.

This clonotype was counted a few times. The gene calls are TRBV5-1 and TRBJ2-1; 10 nucleotides align to TRBD2. Germline V lookup: CDR1 SGHRS, CDR2 YFSETQ. Losses at the gene ends were 4 bases for V and 3 bases for J; bases not matched to a gene: 7. The CDR3 covers 16 residues. The CDR3 nucleotides are TGCGCCAGCAGCGTGGGGTCTAGCGGGAGCTACAATGAGCAGTTCTTC. Encoded protein: CASSVGSSGSYNEQFF.

The chain carries TRBV6-6 and TRBJ1-1; D is possibly TRBD1 (5 bases). V lost 8 bases to trimming and J lost 5 bases, with 12 bases between them. CDR3 length: 12 residues. Germline values: CDR1 MNHNY, CDR2 SVGAGI (reference sequence). This chain's CDR3 is CASGQRGTEAFF. In DNA form, the CDR3 reads TGTGCCAGCGGTCAACGGGGGACTGAAGCTTTCTTT.

The sample holds a few counts of this clonotype. J is TRBJ2-5 and V is TRBV7-9; D is possibly TRBD2 (6 bases). Germline CDR1 and CDR2: SEHNR and FQNEAQ (reference sequence). V lost 4 bases and J 1 base, leaving 13 bases between the germline ends. This CDR3 has 15 residues. CDR3 in DNA: TGTGCCAGCAGCTCCCAGGGTAGCGGCCAAGAGACCCAGTACTTC. It yields the protein CASSSQGSGQETQYF.

The chain is built from TRBV5-1 and TRBJ2-2; D is unresolved. Germline assignment: CDR1 SGHRS and CDR2 YFSETQ. The V and J ends lost 3 bases and 7 bases respectively, with 7 bases between them. There are 12 residues in the CDR3. CDR3: CASSSDGGELFF. CDR3 nucleotide sequence: TGCGCCAGCAGCTCGGACGGCGGGGAGCTGTTTTTT. The variable domain in full, with the rest retrieved from reference TRBV5-1 and TRBJ2-2, is KAGVTQTPRYLIKTRGQQVTLSCSPISGHRSVSWYQQTPGQGLQFLFEYFSETQRNKGNFPGRFSGRQFSNSRSEMNVSTLELGDSALYLCASSSDGGELFFGEGSRLTVL.

The chain combines TRBV4-1 with TRBJ2-7; D is perhaps TRBD1 or TRBD2 (5 bases each). The J call may be incorrect, as the DNA end agrees better with TRBJ2-5. In germline, CDR1 is MGHRA, CDR2 YSYEKL. This CDR3 is built from 14 residues. Written as DNA, the CDR3 is TGCGCCAGCAGCCAACTTCAGGGAGTAGAGACCCAGTACTTC. This gives the protein CASSQLQGVETQYF.

The chain is built from TRBV7-9 and TRBJ2-5; D perhaps matches TRBD2 (6 bases). Germline CDR1 SEHNR, CDR2 FQNEAQ (reference sequence). CDR3 size: 15 residues. Trimming left V 4 bases short and J 5 bases short, with 17 bases between. The CDR3 DNA reads TGTGCCAGCAGCTCCCGGCGGTCCGCGGGGGAGACCCAGTACTTC. As protein: CASSSRRSAGETQYF.

This clonotype was picked up a small number of times. The chain recombines TRBV28 with TRBJ1-5, with D uncertain. Germline V CDR1 and CDR2: MDHEN, SYDVKM. CDR3 length equals 15 residues. V shed 7 bases and J shed 0 bases, with 13 bases lying between them. The CDR3 here is CASTRRTASNQPQHF. In DNA form, the CDR3 reads TGTGCCAGCACCCGACGGACCGCTAGCAATCAGCCCCAGCATTTT.

The chain joins TRBV14 to TRBJ2-7, with a weak D call TRBD2 (5 bases). The V end was cut by 0 bases, the J end by 3 bases, with 18 bases between. Per germline, CDR1 SGHDN and CDR2 FVKESK. The CDR3 is 17 residues long. The CDR3 loop is CASSQDRLAYEGYEQYF. In DNA form, the CDR3 reads TGTGCCAGCAGCCAAGATCGATTGGCTTATGAGGGCTACGAGCAGTACTTC.